The clone carrying this T cell receptor (beta chain) showed up many times. Its antigen is not identified. CDR3 length: 13 amino acids. V dropped 1 base and J dropped 12 bases, with 13 bases sitting between them. Germline assignment: CDR1 SGHTA and CDR2 FQGNSA. This specimen belongs to a study of post-analysis software for immune sequencing data. Unique-molecular-identifier-tagged TCR beta cDNA libraries were used. A single record per CDR3 protein comes from TCRdb applying MiXCR to the PCR reads. The table shows more than 350,000 distinct CDR3 sequences, with 30% to 40% occurring only once. Findings and caveats of the study: In patients, about five TRBV segments were more frequent than in controls, with TRBV5-6, TRBV5-1 and TRBV20-1 among them. Versus controls, multiple sclerosis patients showed significantly lower diversity (normalized Chao1).

The chain couples TRBV7-2 to TRBJ2-1; tentatively, D is TRBD2 (5 bases). This receptor was identified in a girl aged 2 to 9 with multiple sclerosis. Sequences were obtained from blood. The CDR3 DNA sequence: TGTGCCAGCAGCTTAGATGTAGCGCCACGGCAGTTCTTC. Translating it yields CASSLDVAPRQFF.